These T cell receptor beta chains were read from a single sample in a study of beta chain features in type 1 diabetes. The assay was immunoSEQ multiplex PCR, and TCRdb's table has in-frame clones only and misses some. This table has under 55,000 clones, roughly 40% appearing once. Specimen: Tregs from blood. The receptors come from a man aged 25 to 40 with type 1 diabetes. Both conserved end residues are part of each CDR3. The D gene is left open where the match is weak. Clone size appears in some rows only: once, few, many, or a class for an expanded clone.

V gene,D gene,J gene,clone size,CDR3 DNA,CDR3 protein
TRBV6-5,NA,TRBJ1-2,NA,TGTGCCAGCAGAGGACAGACCCATGGCTACACCTTC,CASRGQTHGYTF
TRBV19,NA,TRBJ2-1,NA,TGTGCCAGTAGTCCCATAAGAACCAGCTCCTACAATGAGCAGTTCTTC,CASSPIRTSSYNEQFF
TRBV13,NA,TRBJ2-4,few,TGTGCCAGCAGCATCAGGGTTATAGCCAAAAACATTCAGTACTTC,CASSIRVIAKNIQYF
TRBV7-2,NA,TRBJ1-5,NA,TGTGCCAGCAGCTCCGTAGCGAATAATCAGCCCCAGCATTTT,CASSSVANNQPQHF
TRBV25-1,NA,TRBJ2-3,few,TGTGCCAGCAGCAGACAGGCCGCAGATACGCAGTATTTT,CASSRQAADTQYF
TRBV7-2,TRBD1,TRBJ2-7,once,TGTGCCAGCAGCACAGGGGGGAGCTCCTACGAGCAGTACTTC,CASSTGGSSYEQYF
TRBV6-5,TRBD1,TRBJ1-2,NA,TGTGCCAGCAGTCGACAGGGTTCTGGTGGCTACACCTTC,CASSRQGSGGYTF
TRBV30,NA,TRBJ2-4,NA,TGTGCCTGGAGTGGAACGGGGTTAGCCAAAAACATTCAGTACTTC,CAWSGTGLAKNIQYF
TRBV7-9,NA,TRBJ2-7,few,TGTGCCAGCAGCTTAGGCGGCTACTCCTACGAGCAGTACTTC,CASSLGGYSYEQYF
TRBV5-6,TRBD2,TRBJ2-1,few,TGTGCCAGCAACTTTTGGACTAGCGACTACAATGAGCAGTTCTTC,CASNFWTSDYNEQFF
TRBV13,NA,TRBJ2-7,once,TGTGCCAGCAGCTTAGCATTCTCCGAGCAGTACTTC,CASSLAFSEQYF
TRBV7-2,NA,TRBJ2-1,NA,TGTGCCAGCAGCTACAAAACGTTAAGCTCCTACAATGAGCAGTTCTTC,CASSYKTLSSYNEQFF
TRBV20-1,NA,TRBJ1-2,NA,TGCAGTGCCCATCACTCGGGGGGCTACACCTTC,CSAHHSGGYTF